These 20 T cell receptor beta chains were all obtained from the same sample, sequenced in a study of cytomegalovirus exposure and HLA in healthy donors (dated by TCRdb to 2016 to 2017). Libraries were constructed by the immunoSEQ multiplex PCR assay. For the multiplex PCR, a mixture combining 60 forward primers for TCR Vbeta segments and 13 reverse primers for TCR Jbeta segments was used. As stored in TCRdb, this immuneACCESS dataset retains in-frame rearrangements with V and J assigned. A fraction of the clones does not appear; measured against another copy, unresolved V genes explain less than half of the discrepancy, and the remainder lacks a known reason. The sample contains approximately 140,000 clones, 65% to 80% of them found a single time. The ten largest make up 10% to 15% of the sample. The sequenced material came from PBMCs. The receptors shown here come from a man in his forties in good health and CMV-seropositive.

The chain uses TRBV7-9 and TRBJ1-4; 10 positions agree with TRBD1. CDR1 is SEHNR, CDR2 FQNEAQ, per germline (reference sequence). V was pared by 5 bases and J by 5 bases, with 5 bases of the junction left unmatched. There are 15 residues in the CDR3. The CDR3 DNA follows: TGTGCCAGCAGCGGGGACAGGGGTCGGAATGAAAAACTGTTTTTT. Amino acids: CASSGDRGRNEKLFF.

This clone was detected once. This sequence joins TRBV7-3 and TRBJ2-7; D may be TRBD2 (5 bases). Germline CDR1 reads SGHTA; CDR2 reads FQGTGA. CDR3 length: 19 residues. V was clipped by 3 bases and J by 9 bases, with 33 bases between them. The CDR3 is CASSFRSRTTGDYIRVQYF. The CDR3 bases are TGTGCCAGCAGCTTTAGGAGCCGGACGACCGGAGACTACATACGAGTGCAGTACTTC. The full variable domain, with the rest looked up from reference TRBV7-3 and TRBJ2-7, is GAGVSQTPSNKVTEKGKYVELRCDPISGHTALYWYRQSLGQGPEFLIYFQGTGAADDSGLPNDRFFAVRPEGSVSTLKIQRTERGDSAVYLCASSFRSRTTGDYIRVQYFGPGTRLTVT.

This clone was detected only a few times. This chain links TRBV5-5 with TRBJ2-7, with D possibly TRBD2 on 6 matching bases. The length of the CDR3 is 14 residues. Per germline, CDR1 SGHKS and CDR2 YYEKEE (reference sequence). V lost 6 bases, J lost 2 bases, and 15 bases lay in between. The chain's CDR3 is CASTLSAGTYEQYF. The CDR3 coding sequence is TGTGCCAGCACCCTAAGTGCGGGAACCTACGAGCAGTACTTC.

This clone showed up just once. The chain uses TRBV7-2 and TRBJ2-2; D unresolved. The CDR3 is 16 amino acids. V lost 1 base and J 4 bases, leaving 13 bases between the germline ends. Germline CDR1 and CDR2: SGHTA and FQGNSA. CDR3 in amino acids: CASSLVTRAGTGELFF. For the CDR3, the DNA is TGTGCCAGCAGCTTAGTAACCAGAGCAGGCACCGGGGAGCTGTTTTTT.

This clone showed up just once. The chain employs TRBV12-5 and TRBJ1-1, with D possibly TRBD1 on 5 matching bases. V dropped 9 bases and J dropped 8 bases, with 13 bases sitting between them. Germline-derived CDR1 and CDR2 are LGHNT and FRNRAP. CDR3 length: 11 residues. The CDR3 here is CASFEAGEAFF. As DNA, the CDR3 is TGTGCTAGCTTTGAGGCAGGGGAAGCTTTCTTT. Combining the CDR3 with reference TRBV12-5 and TRBJ1-1 gives the whole variable domain DARVTQTPRHKVTEMGQEVTMRCQPILGHNTVFWYRQTMMQGLELLAYFRNRAPLDDSGMPKDRFSAEMPDATLATLKIQPSEPRDSAVYFCASFEAGEAFFGQGTRLTVV.

The J gene is TRBJ1-3, the V gene TRBV7-9; D is possibly TRBD1 (5 bases). Looked up from germline, CDR1 is SEHNR and CDR2 is FQNEAQ (reference sequence). The CDR3 extends over 16 amino acids. V lost 2 bases and J 0 bases, leaving 11 bases between the germline ends. CDR3 sequence reads: CASSLNRQLSGNTIYF. DNA of the CDR3: TGTGCCAGCAGCTTAAACAGGCAGCTCTCTGGAAACACCATATATTTT.

V is TRBV4-3 and J is TRBJ2-2; 11 bases fit TRBD2. Germline V lookup: CDR1 LGHNA, CDR2 YSLEER. CDR3 length equals 16 residues. Trimming took 1 base from V and 3 from J; bases not matched to a gene: 1. The CDR3 bases are TGCGCCAGCAGCCAAGGACTAGCGGGACACACCGGGGAGCTGTTTTTT. It encodes CASSQGLAGHTGELFF.

The chain uses TRBV11-2 and TRBJ1-1, with D hard to call. This CDR3 has 14 residues. V was trimmed by 3 bases and J by 7 bases, leaving 15 bases between them. Germline CDR1 reads SGHAT; CDR2 reads FQNNGV. In DNA form, the CDR3 reads TGTGCCAGCAGCTTTTGGAGGGTACATGATGAAGCTTTCTTT. Amino acid sequence: CASSFWRVHDEAFF. Full variable domain (missing parts from reference TRBV11-2 and TRBJ1-1): EAGVAQSPRYKIIEKRQSVAFWCNPISGHATLYWYQQILGQGPKLLIQFQNNGVVDDSQLPKDRFSAERLKGVDSTLKIQPAKLEDSAVYLCASSFWRVHDEAFFGQGTRLTVV.

The rearrangement joins TRBV7-7 to TRBJ2-2; 8 nucleotides agree with TRBD2. In germline, CDR1 is SSHAT, CDR2 FNYEAQ (reference sequence). The CDR3 consists of 17 residues. The trim removed 8 bases at V and 7 bases at J, leaving 18 bases unmatched. Here the CDR3 reads CASAQGLVGTRNGELFF. CDR3 nucleotides: TGTGCCAGCGCCCAGGGACTAGTAGGGACCAGAAACGGGGAGCTGTTTTTT.

This rearrangement joins TRBV28 to TRBJ1-2, with 10 bases that match TRBD1. This CDR3 is 14 amino acids long. Trimming at V came to 4 bases and at J to 4 bases, leaving 3 bases not matched to a gene. Per germline, CDR1 MDHEN and CDR2 SYDVKM. The CDR3 coding sequence is TGTGCCAGCAGTTCGACAGGGGGCAGCTATGGCTACACCTTC. Protein sequence: CASSSTGGSYGYTF.

V usage is TRBV27 and J usage is TRBJ2-3; maybe TRBD2 (5 bases). Germline V gene data show CDR1 as MNHEY and CDR2 as SMNVEV (reference sequence). Trimming took off 3 bases at V and 4 bases at J, with 8 bases between the two ends. This CDR3 has 13 amino acids. CDR3 loop: CASSFQRADTQYF. In DNA, the CDR3 is TGTGCCAGCAGTTTTCAGAGGGCAGATACGCAGTATTTT.

V gene TRBV29-1 combines with J gene TRBJ1-1; tentatively, D is TRBD1 (6 bases). Trimming shortened V by 7 bases and J by 7 bases, and 19 bases separated the two germline ends. CDR3 length equals 13 residues. CDR1 is SQVTM, CDR2 ANQGSEA, per germline. Here the CDR3 DNA reads TGCAGCGCTTGGGTGGCAGGGGCCCTTGAAGCTTTCTTT. Translation: CSAWVAGALEAFF. The full variable domain, rest sourced from reference TRBV29-1 and TRBJ1-1, is SAVISQKPSRDICQRGTSLTIQCQVDSQVTMMFWYRQQPGQSLTLIATANQGSEATYESGFVIDKFPISRPNLTFSTLTVSNMSPEDSSIYLCSAWVAGALEAFFGQGTRLTVV.

This chain links TRBV10-3 with TRBJ2-5; no clear D gene. The ends were cut back, 4 bases at V and 1 base at J, with 7 bases in the middle. Looked up from germline, CDR1 is ENHRY and CDR2 is SYGVKD. This CDR3 contains 13 residues. In DNA, the CDR3 is TGTGCCATCAGTGGCAGGATCCAAGAGACCCAGTACTTC. Its translation is CAISGRIQETQYF.

This clone was detected a few times. The chain uses TRBV2 and TRBJ2-7; TRBD1 matches at 9 bases. CDR1 SNHLY and CDR2 FYNNEI come from the germline V gene. The V and J ends lost 9 bases and 4 bases, in that order; junction bases with no gene match: 10. The CDR3 extends over 14 amino acids. Here the CDR3 DNA reads TGTGCCAGGAATGAGCGACAGGGGGTATACGAGCAGTACTTC. Translation: CARNERQGVYEQYF.

The chain links TRBV5-6 to TRBJ2-1; TRBD2 aligns across 10 bases. Germline V CDR1 and CDR2: SGHDT, YYEEEE. The CDR3 is 15 amino acids. Trimming cost V 3 bases and J 4 bases; bases outside gene matches: 4. CDR3: CASSSGTSAYNEQFF. The DNA of the CDR3 is TGTGCCAGCAGCTCCGGGACTAGCGCTTACAATGAGCAGTTCTTC.

This chain uses TRBV28 with TRBJ1-2, with 7 bases identical to TRBD1. CDR1 and CDR2 from the germline V gene are MDHEN and SYDVKM. The trim removed 5 bases at V and 8 bases at J, leaving 11 bases unmatched. This CDR3 spans 14 amino acids. The CDR3 loop reads CASSRPGGIVGYTF. CDR3 nucleotide sequence: TGTGCCAGCAGTCGGCCAGGGGGAATTGTCGGCTACACCTTC.

The gene calls are TRBV30 and TRBJ1-2, with TRBD1 as a possible D gene (6 bases). This CDR3 is 12 amino acids long. Germline values: CDR1 GTSNPN, CDR2 SVGIG (reference sequence). V was trimmed by 3 bases and J by 10 bases, leaving 15 bases between them. In DNA form, the CDR3 reads TGTGCCTGGAGGAATACAGGGTCCGACTACACCTTC. Its protein product is CAWRNTGSDYTF.

This clone was counted between two and nine times. The chain uses TRBV11-2 and TRBJ2-4; 8 nucleotides line up with TRBD1. Germline V gene sequence: CDR1 SGHAT, CDR2 FQNNGV. The CDR3 is made up of 14 amino acids. V shed 4 bases, J shed 13 bases, and the junction held 12 bases outside the gene matches. The CDR3 DNA follows: TGTGCCAGCAGCTCTAGGGCAGGGGGCCCGAACCAGTACTTC. It codes for CASSSRAGGPNQYF.

The genes are TRBV2 and TRBJ2-1; unclear D gene. The CDR3 spans 12 residues. The germline V and J ends were trimmed by 1 base and 9 bases, with 7 bases remaining between them. Germline V CDR1 and CDR2: SNHLY, FYNNEI. The CDR3 DNA sequence: TGTGCCAGCAGTGAAGACGCGAGTGAGCAGTTCTTC. Residues: CASSEDASEQFF.

Only a few counts were recorded for this clone. The genes are TRBV2 and TRBJ2-3; a weak D match, TRBD1 (5 bases). The CDR3 extends over 15 amino acids. CDR1 and CDR2 (germline): SNHLY, FYNNEI. Trimming left V 8 bases short and J 3 bases short, with 18 bases between. The CDR3 DNA reads TGTGCCAGCCGCTCCAAAAGACAGATTACAGATACGCAGTATTTT. Its translation is CASRSKRQITDTQYF. The whole variable domain, filled in from reference TRBV2 and TRBJ2-3, reads EPEVTQTPSHQVTQMGQEVILRCVPISNHLYFYWYRQILGQKVEFLVSFYNNEISEKSEIFDDQFSVERPDGSNFTLKIRSTKLEDSAMYFCASRSKRQITDTQYFGPGTRLTVL.